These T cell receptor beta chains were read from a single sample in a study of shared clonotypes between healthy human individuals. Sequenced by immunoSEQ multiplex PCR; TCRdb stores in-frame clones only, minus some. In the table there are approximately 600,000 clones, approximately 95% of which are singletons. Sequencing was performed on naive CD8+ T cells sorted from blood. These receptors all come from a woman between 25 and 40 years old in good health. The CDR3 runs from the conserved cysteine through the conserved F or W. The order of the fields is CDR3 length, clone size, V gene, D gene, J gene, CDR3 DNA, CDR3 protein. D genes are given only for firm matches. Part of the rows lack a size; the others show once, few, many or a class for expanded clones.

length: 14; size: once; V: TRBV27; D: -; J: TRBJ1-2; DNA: TGTGCCAGCAGTCCCGACAGTACTAACTATGGCTACACCTTC; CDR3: CASSPDSTNYGYTF
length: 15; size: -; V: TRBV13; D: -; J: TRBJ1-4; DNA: TGTGCCAGCAGCTCCTGGACGGGAGAAGGTGAAAAACTGTTTTTT; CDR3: CASSSWTGEGEKLFF
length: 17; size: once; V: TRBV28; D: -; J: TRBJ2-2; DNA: TGTGCCAGCAGTTTATGGACCCCAACCTTTAACACCGGGGAGCTGTTTTTT; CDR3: CASSLWTPTFNTGELFF
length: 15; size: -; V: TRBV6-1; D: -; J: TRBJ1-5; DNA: TGTGCCAGCAGTGGGATGGGTAGCGGCAATCAGCCCCAGCATTTT; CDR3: CASSGMGSGNQPQHF
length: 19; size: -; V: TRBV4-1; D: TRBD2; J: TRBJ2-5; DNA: TGCGCCAGCAGCCAAGGCGGGACTAGCGGGAGGTTGAGAGGAGAGACCCAGTACTTC; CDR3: CASSQGGTSGRLRGETQYF
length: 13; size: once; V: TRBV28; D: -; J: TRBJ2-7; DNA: TGTGCCAGCAGTTTTGCGGGTACCTACGAGCAGTACTTC; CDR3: CASSFAGTYEQYF
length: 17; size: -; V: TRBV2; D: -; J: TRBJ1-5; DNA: TGTGCCAGCAGTGGAAACGTCCGGGGGATGGGCAATCAGCCCCAGCATTTT; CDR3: CASSGNVRGMGNQPQHF
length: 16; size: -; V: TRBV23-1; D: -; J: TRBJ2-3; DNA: TGCGCCAGCAGACCAATCGGTAGCAAGGTCGCAGATACGCAGTATTTT; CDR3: CASRPIGSKVADTQYF
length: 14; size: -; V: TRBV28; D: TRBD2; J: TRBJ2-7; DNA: TGTGCCAGCAGCTCGACAAGGACTAGTTACGAGCAGTACTTC; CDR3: CASSSTRTSYEQYF
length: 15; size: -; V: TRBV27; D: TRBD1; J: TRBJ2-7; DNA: TGTGCCAGCAGTGACAGGGGTCGGGTGCTCTACGAGCAGTACTTC; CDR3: CASSDRGRVLYEQYF
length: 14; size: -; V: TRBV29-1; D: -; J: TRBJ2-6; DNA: TGCAGCGTTGAAGGGCTGGAGGGGGCCAACGTCCTGACTTTC; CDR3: CSVEGLEGANVLTF
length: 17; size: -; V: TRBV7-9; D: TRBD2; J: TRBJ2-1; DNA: TGTGCCACCCTCCCCAGCGGGGCGGGGCTTTCCTACAATGAGCAGTTCTTC; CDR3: CATLPSGAGLSYNEQFF
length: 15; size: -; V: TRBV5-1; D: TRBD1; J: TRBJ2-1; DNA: TGCGCCAGCAGATCCGACAGGGGCCCCTACAATGAGCAGTTCTTC; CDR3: CASRSDRGPYNEQFF
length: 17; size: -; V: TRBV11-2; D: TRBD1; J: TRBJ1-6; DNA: TGTGCCAGCACCGGGGAATTAATGGGACAGAATAATTCACCCCTCCACTTT; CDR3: CASTGELMGQNNSPLHF
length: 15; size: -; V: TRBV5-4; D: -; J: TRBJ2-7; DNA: TGTGCCAGCAGCCGAGAGTCCCGGCACCTCTACGAGCAGTACTTC; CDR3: CASSRESRHLYEQYF
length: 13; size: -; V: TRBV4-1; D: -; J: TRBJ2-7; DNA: TGCGCCAGCAGCCAGATTAGCGGATACGAGCAGTACTTC; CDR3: CASSQISGYEQYF